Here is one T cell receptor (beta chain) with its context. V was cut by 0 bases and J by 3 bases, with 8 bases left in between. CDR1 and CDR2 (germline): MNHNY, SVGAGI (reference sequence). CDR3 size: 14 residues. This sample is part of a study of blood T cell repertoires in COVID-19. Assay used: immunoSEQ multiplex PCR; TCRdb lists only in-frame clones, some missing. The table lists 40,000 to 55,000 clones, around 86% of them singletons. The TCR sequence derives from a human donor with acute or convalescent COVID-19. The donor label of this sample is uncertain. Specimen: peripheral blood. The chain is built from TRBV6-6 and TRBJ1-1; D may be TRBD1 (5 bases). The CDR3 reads CASSYSPGDTEAFF. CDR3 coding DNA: TGTGCCAGCAGTTACTCTCCGGGGGACACTGAAGCTTTCTTT.